This paragraph covers one T cell receptor beta chain sequence. The record originates from a study of blood T cell repertoires in COVID-19. For the study at large: Whether acute or convalescent, the COVID-19 samples came from the United States, Italy and Spain. The analysed material was cDNA or gDNA that came from T cells, B-cell-depleted T cells, or PBMCs.

The length of the CDR3 is 15 residues. Germline V gives CDR1 SGHVS, CDR2 FQNEAQ. V lost 3 bases to trimming and J lost 6 bases, with 17 bases between them. TCRdb's table, derived via immunoSEQ multiplex PCR, lists solely in-frame clones and lacks some. The table lists 300,000 to 400,000 clones, about nine tenths of them singletons. This TCR came from a man aged 30 to 39 with COVID-19, enrolled during active disease. Sequenced input: peripheral blood. The rearrangement links TRBV7-8 to TRBJ1-2, with a weak D call TRBD1 (5 bases). CDR3 coding DNA: TGTGCCAGCAGCTTTACTACCCAGGGATTCAATGGCTACACCTTC. Amino acids: CASSFTTQGFNGYTF.